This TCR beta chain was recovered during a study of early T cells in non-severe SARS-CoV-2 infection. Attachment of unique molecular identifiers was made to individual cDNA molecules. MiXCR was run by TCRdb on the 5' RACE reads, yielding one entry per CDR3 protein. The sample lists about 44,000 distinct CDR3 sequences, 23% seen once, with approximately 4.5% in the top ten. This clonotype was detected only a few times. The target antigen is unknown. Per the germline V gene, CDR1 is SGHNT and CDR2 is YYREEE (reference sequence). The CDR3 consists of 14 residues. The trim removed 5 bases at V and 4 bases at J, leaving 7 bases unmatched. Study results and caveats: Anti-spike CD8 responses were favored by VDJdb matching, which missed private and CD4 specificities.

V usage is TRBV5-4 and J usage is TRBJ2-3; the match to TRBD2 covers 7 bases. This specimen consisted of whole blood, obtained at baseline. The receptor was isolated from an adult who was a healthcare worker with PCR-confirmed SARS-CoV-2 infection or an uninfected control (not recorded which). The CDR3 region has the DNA TGTGCCAGCAGTCCGGGACTAAGCCCAGATACGCAGTATTTT. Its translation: CASSPGLSPDTQYF.